This TCR beta chain is drawn from a study of blood T cell repertoires in COVID-19 (dated by TCRdb to 2020 to 2022). For the study in its entirety: Samples from collaborators originated in the United States, Italy and Spain and spanned both the acute and convalescent phases of COVID-19. The prospective study material was composed of cDNA or gDNA derived from T cells, B-cell-depleted T cells, or PBMCs. The dataset comprised deeply sampled blood TCRbeta repertoires from subjects exposed to, actively infected with, or recovered from COVID-19. A freely available public database, intended as a resource for researchers studying the immune response to SARS-CoV-2, is where the repertoires were released. The samples were drawn from two sources: the first 160 participants of the ongoing ImmuneRACE study, and 950 to 1,500 subjects contributed by 6 global collaborators. A de-identified subject ID, COVID-19 status, age in years and sex were almost always included in the sample metadata. Where available, HLA class I and class II types were taken from metadata supplied by the sample provider and were not determined by assay-based typing. What the study reported, not specific to this receptor: The quantity of clinical and demographic metadata differed by source and by participant and was supplied without curation.

The immunoSEQ Assay, a bias-controlled multiplex PCR, was used to amplify TCRbeta CDR3 regions from genomic DNA. The study's processing was this. Within the assay, amplification of reference gene primers was used to estimate how many nucleated cells each sample contained. To quantify the absolute abundance of each unique TCRbeta CDR3 rearrangement, sequence reads were collapsed and filtered. Productive Simpson clonality was computed per sample as the square root of Simpson's diversity index over productive rearrangements. The table comes from immuneACCESS by way of TCRdb, which keeps in-frame sequences with V and J called. Part of the clones is missing from these tables; in studies checked, under half for an unresolved V gene and the rest for unknown reasons. V, J and clone size reflect that table, while D and trimming were determined from the DNA. For this sample the table gives roughly 240,000 clones, of which around 78% were detected only once. The ten largest account for 4.6% of the sample.

Samples from volunteer blood donors who had recovered from COVID-19 were contributed by a second Seattle source. Collaborating institutions collected whole blood in K2EDTA tubes following their own protocols. For TCRbeta analysis, collaborators shipped samples as frozen whole blood, isolated PBMCs, or DNA extracted from either of those sample types. About this clone: Its specific antigen is unknown. No much larger clonotype is one base removed from it; base qualities were not supplied.

The receptor's source is a man between 60 and 70 years old who had recovered from COVID-19. Sequenced material: peripheral blood.

Here is the DNA: TGTGCCAGCAGCCCAGGAGGGACAGGCAATCAGCCCCAGCATTTT. Translated, it reads CASSPGGTGNQPQHF. The V and J segments used are TRBV9 and TRBJ1-5; 7 of the junction bases match TRBD1. Taken from cysteine to phenylalanine, the CDR3 has 15 residues. Only the CDR3 DNA stays, 45 bases, in frame from base 1. The germline V and J ends show losses of 4 bases and 2 bases respectively, and no gene match explains 6 bases of the junction. Via the germline V gene, CDR1 is SGDLS and CDR2 YYNGEE.